These 7 T cell receptor beta chains came from one sample sequenced in a study of T cell responses to AZD1222 COVID-19 vaccine. Sequencing used immunoSEQ multiplex PCR; TCRdb keeps in-frame clones, though not all of them. Here the sample spans 120,000 to 150,000 clones, approximately 86% being singletons. The source material was peripheral blood, sampled 28 days after the second AZD1222 dose. All receptors derive from an adult who received the AZD1222 COVID-19 vaccine.

The chain carries TRBV19 and TRBJ1-1; the D is unclear. Germline-derived CDR1 and CDR2 are LNHDA and SQIVND (reference sequence). CDR3 size: 16 residues. V dropped 0 bases and J dropped 1 base, with 12 bases sitting between them. The CDR3 coding sequence is TGTGCCAGTAGTATAGATTTCGTTCAAGAGAACACTGAAGCTTTCTTT. It translates to CASSIDFVQENTEAFF.

V gene TRBV11-2 combines with J gene TRBJ2-7, with D perhaps matching TRBD2 (5 bases). Trimming removed 5 bases from V and 4 bases from J, with 18 bases in between. In germline, CDR1 is SGHAT, CDR2 FQNNGV. The CDR3 runs 15 residues. DNA of the CDR3: TGTGCCAGCAGCCGCCTCGCTAGCAGTTCTTACGAGCAGTACTTC. It encodes CASSRLASSSYEQYF. Complete variable domain (other parts from reference TRBV11-2 and TRBJ2-7): EAGVAQSPRYKIIEKRQSVAFWCNPISGHATLYWYQQILGQGPKLLIQFQNNGVVDDSQLPKDRFSAERLKGVDSTLKIQPAKLEDSAVYLCASSRLASSSYEQYFGPGTRLTVT.

The V and J genes are TRBV28 and TRBJ1-6; 9 bases align to TRBD1. The CDR3 is 15 residues long. V shed 4 bases, J shed 10 bases, and the junction held 8 bases outside the gene matches. Germline CDR1 reads MDHEN; CDR2 reads SYDVKM. This CDR3 reads CASSYTGTGNSPLHF. CDR3 coding DNA: TGTGCCAGCAGTTATACCGGGACAGGGAACTCACCCCTCCACTTT.

The chain is built from TRBV7-9 and TRBJ2-1, with D perhaps TRBD2 (6 bases). V was trimmed by 7 bases and J by 6 bases, leaving 13 bases between them. Germline V CDR1 and CDR2: SEHNR, FQNEAQ (reference sequence). The length of the CDR3 is 13 residues. CDR3 sequence (DNA): TGTGCCAGCACCCCGGACTACCTCAATGAGCAGTTCTTC. This translates into CASTPDYLNEQFF.

This clone was detected only once. The gene calls are TRBV19 and TRBJ2-1, with D hard to call. The germline V gene has CDR1 LNHDA and CDR2 SQIVND (reference sequence). This CDR3 has 12 residues. The V end lost 6 bases, the J end lost 0 bases, and 3 bases lay between the germline ends. CDR3 sequence reads: CASSFSYNEQFF. Written as DNA, the CDR3 is TGTGCCAGTAGCTTCTCCTACAATGAGCAGTTCTTC. Looking up the rest from reference TRBV19 and TRBJ2-1 gives the full variable domain: DGGITQSPKYLFRKEGQNVTLSCEQNLNHDAMYWYRQDPGQGLRLIYYSQIVNDFQKGDIAEGYSVSREKKESFPLTVTSAQKNPTAFYLCASSFSYNEQFFGPGTRLTVL.

The chain couples TRBV19 to TRBJ2-7; 7 bases are shared with TRBD2. Per germline, CDR1 LNHDA and CDR2 SQIVND (reference sequence). The length of the CDR3 is 13 residues. Trimming at V came to 4 bases and at J to 3 bases, leaving 3 bases not matched to a gene. DNA for the CDR3: TGTGCCAGTAGTACGGGGACTAACTACGAGCAGTACTTC. Translation: CASSTGTNYEQYF.

This chain connects TRBV19 to TRBJ2-1, with unresolved D. The CDR3 is 11 residues long. Germline CDR1 is LNHDA and CDR2 is SQIVND (reference sequence). Trimming took 4 bases from V and 13 from J, leaving 11 bases between them. This CDR3 reads CASSTSVVQFF. The CDR3 DNA is TGTGCCAGTAGTACCTCCGTGGTTCAGTTCTTC.